The 12 T cell receptor beta chains below all came from one sample that was sequenced in a study of tumor and adjacent non-tumor tissue in lung cancer. This sample's RNA came from whole unsorted tissue. TCRbeta libraries were built with three rounds of nested PCR, modified from ARM-PCR. TCRdb passed the multiplex PCR reads through MiXCR, listing each CDR3 protein once. The sample includes 130,000 or so distinct CDR3 sequences, 66% seen only once; the top ten take about 13%. Sequenced input: lung tumor tissue. Every receptor here comes from a man in his thirties or forties with non-small cell lung cancer.

With respect to this clonotype: Since the CDR3 does not end with the conserved phenylalanine or tryptophan, this likely comes from a read error. This chain connects TRBV6-1 to TRBJ2-2, with D possibly TRBD2 on 6 matching bases. CDR1 and CDR2 from the germline V gene are MNHNS and SASEGT. The CDR3 is 15 residues long. V was trimmed by 4 bases and J by 13 bases, leaving 22 bases between them. CDR3: CASSGIGTCGPRLFL. The CDR3 DNA follows: TGTGCCAGCAGTGGCATCGGGACTTGCGGCCCTCGGCTGTTTCTT.

A remark on this clonotype: This may arise from a read error, as a much more abundant clone is one base away. The gene calls are TRBV20-1 and TRBJ2-7, with TRBD2 identical over 7 bases. CDR1 is DFQATT, CDR2 SNEGSKA, per germline (reference sequence). Losses at the gene ends were 2 bases for V and 0 bases for J; bases not matched to a gene: 7. The CDR3 runs to 15 residues. Written as DNA, the CDR3 is TGCAGTGCTAGAATCCGGGACTACAGCTCCTACGAGCAGTACTTC. It is translated as CSARIRDYSSYEQYF.

The sample holds one count of this clonotype. Compared with germline, one end of the junction differs, possibly owing to a read error. V and J are TRBV10-3 and TRBJ1-6, with D maybe TRBD1 (5 bases). CDR1 and CDR2 from the germline V gene are ENHRY and SYGVKD. The CDR3 extends over 17 amino acids. The CDR3 loop reads CAIAPRHGASYNSPLHF. CDR3 sequence (DNA): TGTGCCATCGCCCCTCGGCATGGGGCATCCTACAATTCACCCCTCCACTTT.

There are many counts of this clonotype. The gene calls are TRBV20-1 and TRBJ2-7, with 10 bases identical to TRBD2. V lost 3 bases and J lost 0; bases outside the gene matches: 11. CDR3 length: 17 residues. The germline V gene encodes CDR1 DFQATT and CDR2 SNEGSKA (reference sequence). The CDR3 protein is CSASTSGEERSSYEQYF. CDR3 DNA: TGCAGTGCTAGCACTAGCGGGGAAGAAAGAAGCTCCTACGAGCAGTACTTC.

About this clonotype: The junction and the germline gene differ at one end; a read error may be behind it. The V call is TRBV4-1, the J call TRBJ2-7; 10 bases agree with TRBD2. This CDR3 contains 16 residues. Per the germline V gene, CDR1 is MGHRA and CDR2 is YSYEKL. In DNA, the CDR3 is TGCGCCAGCAACCAAGATCTAGCGGGGGTAACCTACGAGCAGTACTTC. Translating it yields CASNQDLAGVTYEQYF.

CDR3 sequence reads: CASSMAPPGGSRNEQYF. The DNA for the CDR3 is TGTGCCAGCAGCATGGCTCCGCCCGGCGGGAGTAGGAACGAGCAGTACTTC. V is TRBV21-1 and J is TRBJ2-7; the table assigns TRBD2, which was not confirmed against the DNA. TRBV21-1 constitutes a pseudogene. This CDR3 has 17 amino acids.

This clonotype showed up just once. Germline is not matched at one junction end, which may reflect a read error. The chain is built from TRBV7-8 and TRBJ1-2, with a weak D call TRBD1 (6 bases). The CDR3 totals 13 residues. Per germline, CDR1 SGHVS and CDR2 FQNEAQ. The CDR3 nucleotides are TGTACCAGTAGCCGGACAGTGAACAATGGCTACACCTTC. It is translated as CTSSRTVNNGYTF.

This clonotype was recorded at least ten times. The chain carries TRBV24-1 and TRBJ1-1; D uncertain. This CDR3 region has 13 residues. CDR1 is KGHDR and CDR2 is SFDVKD in the germline V gene. Trimming left V 9 bases short and J 4 bases short, with 14 bases between. Here the CDR3 reads CATSGAEGTEAFF. The CDR3 region has the DNA TGTGCCACCTCGGGCGCCGAGGGCACTGAAGCTTTCTTT.

On this clonotype itself: A much bigger clone sits one base away, suggesting this may be a read error. V gene TRBV20-1 combines with J gene TRBJ2-3; TRBD2 matches 12 bases. This CDR3 is 12 amino acids long. Germline V gene lookup returns CDR1 DFQATT and CDR2 SNEGSKA (reference sequence). CDR3 in DNA: TGCAGTACTAGCGGGAGGTGGGATACGCAGTATTTT. Translated, it gives CSTSGRWDTQYF.

In its sample, this clonotype was seen many times. J is TRBJ2-7 and V is TRBV29-1; TRBD1 aligns across 10 bases. Trimming took 5 bases from V and 3 from J; bases not matched to a gene: 4. The CDR3 totals 13 residues. CDR1 and CDR2 from the germline V gene are SQVTM and ANQGSEA. The DNA for the CDR3 is TGCAGCGTTCCGGGACAGGGGTTCTACGAGCAGTACTTC. It specifies CSVPGQGFYEQYF.

Of note for this clonotype: Its ends do not fully match the called genes, so a read error is possible. V usage is TRBV5-6 and J usage is TRBJ1-6; D unresolved. This CDR3 is built from 15 residues. CDR1 is SGHDT, CDR2 YYEEEE, per germline. The CDR3 spells CGSSLGYIGGTPLQF. CDR3 coding DNA: TGTGGCAGCAGCCTTGGTTATATAGGAGGTACCCCCCTCCAGTTT.

As to this clonotype: The germline gene is not matched at one end of the junction; a read error may be the cause. V is TRBV24-1 and J is TRBJ2-2, with D tentatively TRBD2 (6 bases). Germline values: CDR1 KGHDR, CDR2 SFDVKD. This CDR3 region has 14 residues. The CDR3 nucleotides read TGTGCCACCATCGGGGGAGGAGACACCTGGGAGCTGTTTTTT. Translating gives CATIGGGDTWELFF.